What follows are 8 T cell receptor beta chains derived from one specimen sequenced in a study of memory CD4+ T cells and cytomegalovirus serostatus. The data were produced by immunoSEQ multiplex PCR, yet TCRdb's version contains in-frame clones alone and is incomplete. The sample holds tens of thousands of clones; about three quarters are singletons and the top ten take 4% to 5%. The sort gate was single viable CD3+CD4+CD8-CD45RO+ cells for memory CD4+ T cells. Sequencing used memory CD4+ T cells from blood. These receptors came from an adult in good health and CMV-seropositive.

This clone showed up just a few times. The V and J genes are TRBV5-4 and TRBJ1-4; 8 bases line up with TRBD1. The CDR3 has 14 residues. CDR1 and CDR2 from the germline V gene are SGHNT and YYREEE (reference sequence). V lost 4 bases and J lost 5; bases outside the gene matches: 4. The DNA of the CDR3 is TGTGCCAGCAGCCCGGGACAGGTCAATGAAAAACTGTTTTTT. Its protein is CASSPGQVNEKLFF.

The chain's CDR3 is CASSVSLADYEQYF. DNA of the CDR3: TGTGCCAGCAGCGTATCACTAGCGGACTACGAGCAGTACTTC. J is TRBJ2-7 and V is TRBV9; 8 bases fit TRBD2. Per germline, CDR1 SGDLS and CDR2 YYNGEE. Trimming at V came to 1 base and at J to 3 bases, leaving 3 bases not matched to a gene. The CDR3 covers 14 residues.

The chain is built from TRBV30 and TRBJ2-4; 8 nucleotides match TRBD2. V was clipped by 3 bases and J by 6 bases; unmatched bases: 4. Germline CDR1 GTSNPN, CDR2 SVGIG (reference sequence). This CDR3 comprises 13 residues. The CDR3 is CAWRTGGGNIQYF. The CDR3 nucleotides are TGTGCCTGGAGAACGGGGGGGGGAAACATTCAGTACTTC. Complete variable domain (other parts from reference TRBV30 and TRBJ2-4): SQTIHQWPATLVQPVGSPLSLECTVEGTSNPNLYWYRQAAGRGLQLLFYSVGIGQISSEVPQNLSASRPQDRQFILSSKKLLLSDSGFYLCAWRTGGGNIQYFGAGTRLSVL.

This chain connects TRBV10-3 to TRBJ1-5; D not resolved. Trimming took off 7 bases at V and 4 bases at J, with 8 bases between the two ends. Germline CDR1 reads ENHRY; CDR2 reads SYGVKD. This CDR3 is built from 12 residues. The CDR3: CAIKDPNQPQHF. The CDR3 DNA sequence: TGTGCCATCAAGGACCCTAATCAGCCCCAGCATTTT.

The chain carries TRBV28 and TRBJ1-5; the D is unclear. The V gene lost 6 bases and the J gene lost 3 bases, with 6 bases spanning the gap. Looked up from germline, CDR1 is MDHEN and CDR2 is SYDVKM. CDR3 size: 12 residues. The CDR3 protein is CASSRINQPQHF. The CDR3 region has the DNA TGTGCCAGCAGCCGGATCAATCAGCCCCAGCATTTT. Variable domain in full (rest from reference TRBV28 and TRBJ1-5): DVKVTQSSRYLVKRTGEKVFLECVQDMDHENMFWYRQDPGLGLRLIYFSYDVKMKEKGDIPEGYSVSREKKERFSLILESASTNQTSMYLCASSRINQPQHFGDGTRLSIL.

The rearrangement links TRBV18 to TRBJ1-1; no firm D call. Trimming pared 5 bases from V and 0 bases from J, leaving 7 bases between. Germline CDR1 is KGHSH and CDR2 is LQKENI. The CDR3 covers 13 residues. The CDR3 DNA is TGTGCCAGCTCATCGCAGCTGAACACTGAAGCTTTCTTT. Translated: CASSSQLNTEAFF.

The chain recombines TRBV18 with TRBJ2-1, with TRBD1 identical over 9 bases. Germline assignment: CDR1 KGHSH and CDR2 LQKENI. After removal of 3 bases from V and 8 bases from J, the junction contained 11 bases not matched to a gene. The CDR3 is made up of 16 amino acids. The DNA for the CDR3 is TGTGCCAGCTCACCTACCTACGGGACAGGGAGGGATGAGCAGTTCTTC. Translated, it gives CASSPTYGTGRDEQFF.

The chain links TRBV10-3 to TRBJ2-7; 8 bases agree with TRBD2. The CDR3 runs to 12 residues. CDR1 ENHRY and CDR2 SYGVKD come from the germline V gene. With 10 bases clipped from V and 2 bases from J, the junction kept 4 bases outside the gene matches. The CDR3 DNA follows: TGTGCCACCCGGGAGGGGGCCTACGAGCAGTACTTC. It yields the protein CATREGAYEQYF.